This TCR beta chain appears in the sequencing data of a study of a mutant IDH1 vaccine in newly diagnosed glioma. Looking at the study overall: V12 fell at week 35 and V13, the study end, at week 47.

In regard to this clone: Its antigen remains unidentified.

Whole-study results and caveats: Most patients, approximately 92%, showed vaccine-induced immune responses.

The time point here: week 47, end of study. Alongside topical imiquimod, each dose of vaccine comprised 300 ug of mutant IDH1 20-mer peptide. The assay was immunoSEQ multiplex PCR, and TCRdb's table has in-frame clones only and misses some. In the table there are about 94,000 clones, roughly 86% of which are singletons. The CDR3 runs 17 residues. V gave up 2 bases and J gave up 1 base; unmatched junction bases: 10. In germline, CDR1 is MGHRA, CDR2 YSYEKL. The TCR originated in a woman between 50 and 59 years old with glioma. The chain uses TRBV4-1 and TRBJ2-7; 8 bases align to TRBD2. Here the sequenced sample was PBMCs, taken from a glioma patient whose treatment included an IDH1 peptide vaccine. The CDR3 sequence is CASSQRASGGRSYEQYF. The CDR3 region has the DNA TGCGCCAGCAGCCAAAGGGCCTCGGGCGGGAGGTCCTACGAGCAGTACTTC.